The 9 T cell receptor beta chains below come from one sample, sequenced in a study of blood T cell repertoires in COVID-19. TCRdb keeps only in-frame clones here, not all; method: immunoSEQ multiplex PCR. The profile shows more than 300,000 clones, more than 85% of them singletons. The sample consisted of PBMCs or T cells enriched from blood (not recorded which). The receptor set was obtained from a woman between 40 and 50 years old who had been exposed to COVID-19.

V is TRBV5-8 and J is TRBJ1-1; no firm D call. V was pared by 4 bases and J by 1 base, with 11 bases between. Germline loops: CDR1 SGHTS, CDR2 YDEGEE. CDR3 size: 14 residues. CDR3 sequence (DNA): TGTGCCAGCAGCCCGGCTACGGGGAACACTGAAGCTTTCTTT. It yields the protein CASSPATGNTEAFF. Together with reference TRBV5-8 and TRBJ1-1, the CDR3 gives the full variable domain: EAGVTQSPTHLIKTRGQQATLRCSPISGHTSVYWYQQALGLGLQFLLWYDEGEERNRGNFPPRFSGRQFPNYSSELNVNALELEDSALYLCASSPATGNTEAFFGQGTRLTVV.

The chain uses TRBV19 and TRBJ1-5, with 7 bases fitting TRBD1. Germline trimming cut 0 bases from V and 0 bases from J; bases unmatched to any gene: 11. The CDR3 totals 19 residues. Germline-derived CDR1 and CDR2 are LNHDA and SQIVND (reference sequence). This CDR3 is CASSIDLGDGTASNQPQHF. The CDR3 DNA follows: TGTGCCAGTAGTATAGATCTCGGCGACGGGACAGCTAGCAATCAGCCCCAGCATTTT.

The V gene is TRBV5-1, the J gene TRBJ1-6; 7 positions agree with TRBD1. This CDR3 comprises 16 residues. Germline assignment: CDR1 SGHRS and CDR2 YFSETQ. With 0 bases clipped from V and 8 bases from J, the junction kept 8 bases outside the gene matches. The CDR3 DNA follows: TGCGCCAGCAGCTTGGACGTACAGGGGAACTATTCACCCCTCCACTTT. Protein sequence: CASSLDVQGNYSPLHF.

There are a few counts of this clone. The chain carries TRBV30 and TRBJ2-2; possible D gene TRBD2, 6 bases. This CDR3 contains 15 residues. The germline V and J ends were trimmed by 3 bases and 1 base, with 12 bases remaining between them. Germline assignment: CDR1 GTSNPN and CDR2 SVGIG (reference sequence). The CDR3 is CAWRNWRENTGELFF. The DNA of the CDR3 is TGTGCCTGGAGAAATTGGCGGGAGAACACCGGGGAGCTGTTTTTT.

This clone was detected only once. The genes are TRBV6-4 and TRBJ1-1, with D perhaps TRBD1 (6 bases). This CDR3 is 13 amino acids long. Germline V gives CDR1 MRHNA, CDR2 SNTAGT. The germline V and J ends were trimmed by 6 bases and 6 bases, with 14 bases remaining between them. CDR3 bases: TGTGCCAGCAGGGCCAGTAACAGGGCTGAAGCTTTCTTT. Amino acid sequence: CASRASNRAEAFF.

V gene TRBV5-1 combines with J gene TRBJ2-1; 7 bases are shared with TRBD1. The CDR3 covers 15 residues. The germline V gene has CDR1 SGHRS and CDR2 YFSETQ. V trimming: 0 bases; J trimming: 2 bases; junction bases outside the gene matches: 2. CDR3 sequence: CASSLGDSPYNEQFF. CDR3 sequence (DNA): TGCGCCAGCAGCTTGGGGGACAGCCCCTACAATGAGCAGTTCTTC.

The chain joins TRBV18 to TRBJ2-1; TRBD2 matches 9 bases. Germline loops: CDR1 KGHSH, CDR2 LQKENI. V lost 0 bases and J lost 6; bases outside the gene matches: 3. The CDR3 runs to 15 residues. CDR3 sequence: CASSPPGTSINEQFF. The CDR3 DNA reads TGTGCCAGCTCACCACCAGGGACTAGCATCAATGAGCAGTTCTTC.

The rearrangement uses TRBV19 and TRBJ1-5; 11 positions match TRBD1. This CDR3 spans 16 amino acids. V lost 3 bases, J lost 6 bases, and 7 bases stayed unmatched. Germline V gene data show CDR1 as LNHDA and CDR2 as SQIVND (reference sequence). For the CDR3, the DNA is TGTGCCAGTAGTATTAATCGAGGGACAGGGGGTCAGCCCCAGCATTTT. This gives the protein CASSINRGTGGQPQHF.

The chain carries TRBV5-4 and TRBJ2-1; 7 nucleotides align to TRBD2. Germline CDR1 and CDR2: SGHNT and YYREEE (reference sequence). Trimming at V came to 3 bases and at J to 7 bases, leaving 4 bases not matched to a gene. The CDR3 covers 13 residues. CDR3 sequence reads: CASSWWGGNEQFF. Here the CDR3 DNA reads TGTGCCAGCAGCTGGTGGGGGGGGAATGAGCAGTTCTTC.